This entry lists 6 T cell receptor beta chains sequenced from one sample in a study of shared clonotypes between healthy human individuals. The method was immunoSEQ multiplex PCR; TCRdb's version includes in-frame clones alone and lacks a portion of them. The sample records under 850,000 clones, 72% being singletons. The sample taken for sequencing was memory CD4+ T cells sorted from blood. Specified subset: CD45RA-negative fraction. The origin of the receptors is a woman younger than 45 in good health.

The chain uses TRBV5-1 and TRBJ1-1; D is perhaps TRBD1 (6 bases). The CDR3 loop spans 14 amino acids. Germline V gene data show CDR1 as SGHRS and CDR2 as YFSETQ. The germline V and J ends were trimmed by 4 bases and 4 bases, with 14 bases remaining between them. The DNA for the CDR3 is TGCGCCAGCAGCATGTACAGGGTGGCCACTGAAGCTTTCTTT. Protein product: CASSMYRVATEAFF.

The rearrangement links TRBV4-1 to TRBJ1-2; weak D call: TRBD1 (5 bases). V lost 7 bases and J lost 6, with 18 bases in between. This CDR3 has 14 residues. Germline V gene data show CDR1 as MGHRA and CDR2 as YSYEKL. The CDR3 nucleotides are TGCGCCAGCACCGGCCCGAGGGACCGGGATGGCTACACCTTC. It codes for CASTGPRDRDGYTF.

This sequence joins TRBV18 and TRBJ1-1; tentative D call: TRBD1 (6 bases). CDR1 KGHSH and CDR2 LQKENI come from the germline V gene. V was cut by 3 bases and J by 7 bases, with 12 bases left in between. The CDR3 spans 13 residues. Written as DNA, the CDR3 is TGTGCCAGCTCACCTAGGACAGCGCATGAAGCTTTCTTT. Its protein is CASSPRTAHEAFF.

The chain recombines TRBV2 with TRBJ2-7, with TRBD2 matching 10 bases. The germline V gene has CDR1 SNHLY and CDR2 FYNNEI. The CDR3 sequence is 13 residues long. Trimming removed 6 bases from V and 6 bases from J; junction bases left unmatched: 5. Written as DNA, the CDR3 is TGTGCCAGCAGGGCTAGCGGGAGAGGCGAGCAGTACTTC. Its translation is CASRASGRGEQYF.

The chain carries TRBV6-4 and TRBJ2-3, with TRBD1 as a possible D gene (5 bases). V dropped 7 bases and J dropped 0 bases, with 14 bases sitting between them. The V gene's germline CDR1 is MRHNA and CDR2 SNTAGT. This CDR3 is built from 15 residues. CDR3 protein: CASTPGSGSTDTQYF. The CDR3 DNA reads as TGTGCCAGCACCCCAGGGTCCGGGAGCACAGATACGCAGTATTTT.

The rearrangement joins TRBV7-8 to TRBJ2-5; D is undetermined. Germline V gene lookup returns CDR1 SGHVS and CDR2 FQNEAQ. Trimming stripped 2 bases from V and 1 base from J, with 8 bases between. The CDR3 is made up of 14 amino acids. Here the CDR3 DNA reads TGTGCCAGCAGCTTAATGCACAGCCAAGAGACCCAGTACTTC. It codes for CASSLMHSQETQYF.